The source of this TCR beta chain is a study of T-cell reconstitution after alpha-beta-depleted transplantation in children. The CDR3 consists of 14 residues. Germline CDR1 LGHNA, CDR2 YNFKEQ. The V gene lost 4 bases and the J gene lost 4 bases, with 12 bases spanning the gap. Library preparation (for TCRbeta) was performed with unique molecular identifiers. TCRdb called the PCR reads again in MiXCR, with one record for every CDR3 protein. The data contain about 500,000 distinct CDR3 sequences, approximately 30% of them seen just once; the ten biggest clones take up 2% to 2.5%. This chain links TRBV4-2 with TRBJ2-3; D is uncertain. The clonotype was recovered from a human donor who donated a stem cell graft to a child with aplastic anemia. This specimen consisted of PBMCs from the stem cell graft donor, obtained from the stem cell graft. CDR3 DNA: TGTGCCAGCAGCCCGGTCCCCGAGGCAGATACGCAGTATTTT. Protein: CASSPVPEADTQYF.